Listed below are T cell receptor beta chains from one sample, sequenced in a study of blood T cell repertoires in COVID-19. Produced via immunoSEQ multiplex PCR; TCRdb's table is partial and in-frame only. Found here are about 35,000 clones, approximately 86% of them singletons; the top ten hold 4.5% to 5%. The sequenced sample was peripheral blood. The source of these receptors is a woman between 65 and 79 years old with active COVID-19. Each CDR3 is given with its conserved first and last residue. Fields, in order: J gene, V gene, CDR3 protein.

TRBJ2-1 TRBV24-1 CATSDPKTSGGVYNEQFF
TRBJ2-5 TRBV11-3 CASSQSSLAAQETQYF
TRBJ2-4 TRBV7-2 CASEGFWTPAKNIQYF
TRBJ2-1 TRBV4-3 CASSRALAGGYNEQFF
TRBJ2-5 TRBV3-1/TRBV3-2 CASSSPGTSGWAEETQYF
TRBJ2-1 TRBV6-4 CASSVIAGTAMDEQFF
TRBJ2-7 TRBV11-3 CASSLVWSYEQYF
TRBJ2-5 TRBV6-6 CASSPMGLDRETQYF
TRBJ1-1 TRBV5-1 CASSLEGGRGDTEAFF
TRBJ1-1 TRBV7-9 CASSLDNSRAFF
TRBJ1-1 TRBV11-3 CASSLAWNTEAFF
TRBJ2-5 TRBV7-3 CASSLMGGQETQYF
TRBJ2-7 TRBV4-1 CASSQDHAGGREQYF
TRBJ1-6 TRBV6-2/TRBV6-3 CASSDRGWVSPLHF
TRBJ2-1 TRBV21-1 CASRERGAYNEQFF
TRBJ2-2 TRBV10-3 CAISEPTGEAGELFF
TRBJ1-1 TRBV19 CASSVTGGTEAFF
TRBJ2-5 TRBV5-1 CASSLGTGFQETQYF
TRBJ2-7 TRBV28 CASSFSFSYEQYF
TRBJ2-3 TRBV5-4 CASSWRGLQYF
TRBJ1-2 TRBV28 CASRTGQRNYGYTF
TRBJ1-4 TRBV6-5 CASSYRGSDEKLFF
TRBJ2-3 TRBV9 CASSSRTRPGDTQYF
TRBJ2-1 TRBV7-6 CASSLRGSTGEYEQFF
TRBJ1-2 TRBV28 CASSYSRGNGYTF
TRBJ1-1 TRBV11-3 CASSKGQNTEAFF
TRBJ2-6 TRBV19 CASSITGPGALSGANVLTF
TRBJ2-2 TRBV18 CASSPTPVNTGELFF
TRBJ2-5 TRBV7-9 CASIPPTSGAQETQYF
TRBJ1-6 TRBV2 CASSQAAGGPTSNSPLHF
TRBJ1-2 TRBV7-2 CASSLGGQGYGYTF
TRBJ1-3 TRBV27 CASSDYEGNTIYF
TRBJ2-3 TRBV28 CASSPNRGGDTQYF
TRBJ2-5 TRBV5-1 CASSPQTRGTSGGAQETQYF
TRBJ2-7 TRBV28 CATRGGSLGGGHPYEQYF
TRBJ2-7 TRBV5-1 CASSLDRGRVEQYF
TRBJ2-2 TRBV6-5 CASSRRGELFF
TRBJ1-2 TRBV6-6 CASSYMGGGYGYTF
TRBJ2-7 TRBV27 CASSPVAGSSYEQYF
TRBJ2-3 TRBV3-1/TRBV3-2 CATTDSTDTQYF
TRBJ1-4 TRBV11-2 CASSLGGTGGEKLFF
TRBJ2-1 TRBV3-1/TRBV3-2 CASSQVSGEQFF
TRBJ1-1 TRBV2 CASSVEQGGGTEAFF
TRBJ1-5 TRBV11-2 CASSLVLDQPQHF
TRBJ2-7 TRBV28 CASSLSEQYF
TRBJ2-1 TRBV28 CASSAGQGPTMRQFF
TRBJ2-5 TRBV29-1 CSVVWRASGVQETQYF
TRBJ2-3 TRBV4-3 CASSQEGRGGTDTQYF
TRBJ2-2 TRBV7-6 CASTLGGLGTGELFF
TRBJ2-1 TRBV19 CASSARGRNEQFF
TRBJ1-2 TRBV7-2 CASSLRDRVGANYGYTF
TRBJ2-5 TRBV10-3 CAISETVLRTQYF
TRBJ2-1 TRBV7-2 CASSFSGTGVHNEQFF
TRBJ2-5 TRBV11-2 CASSLGTGPKETQYF
TRBJ2-2 TRBV9 CASSVGTGGAGGELFF
TRBJ2-6 TRBV11-3 CASTIFGANVLTF
TRBJ2-5 TRBV11-3 CASSSGLYGETQYF
TRBJ2-7 TRBV5-6 CASSFGRGGEQYF
TRBJ1-4 TRBV6-6 CASTWDRNEKLFF
TRBJ2-7 TRBV19 CASSGASGVEQYF